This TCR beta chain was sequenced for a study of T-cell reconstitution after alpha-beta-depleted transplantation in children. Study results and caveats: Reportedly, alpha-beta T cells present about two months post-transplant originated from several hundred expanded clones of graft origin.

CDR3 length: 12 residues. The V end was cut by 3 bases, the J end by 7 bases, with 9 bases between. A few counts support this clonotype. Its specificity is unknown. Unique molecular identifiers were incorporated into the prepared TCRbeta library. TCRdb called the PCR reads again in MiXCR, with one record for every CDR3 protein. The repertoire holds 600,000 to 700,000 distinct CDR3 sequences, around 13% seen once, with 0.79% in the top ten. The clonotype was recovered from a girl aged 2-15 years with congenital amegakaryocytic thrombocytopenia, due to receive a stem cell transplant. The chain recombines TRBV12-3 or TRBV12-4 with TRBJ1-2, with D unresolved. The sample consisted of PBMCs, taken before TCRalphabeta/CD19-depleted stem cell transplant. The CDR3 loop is CASSFTRRGYTF. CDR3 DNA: TGTGCCAGCAGTTTTACCAGACGTGGCTACACCTTC.